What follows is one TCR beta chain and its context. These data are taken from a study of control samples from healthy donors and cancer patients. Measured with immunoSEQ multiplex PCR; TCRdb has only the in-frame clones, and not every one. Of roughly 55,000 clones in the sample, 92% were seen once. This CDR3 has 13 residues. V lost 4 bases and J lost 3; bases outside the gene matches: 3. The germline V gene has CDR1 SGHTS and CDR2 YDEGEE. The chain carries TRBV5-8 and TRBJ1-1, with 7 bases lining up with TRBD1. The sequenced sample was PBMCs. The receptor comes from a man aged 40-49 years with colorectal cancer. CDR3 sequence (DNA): TGTGCCAGCAGCCTCGACAGGGACACTGAAGCTTTCTTT. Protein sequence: CASSLDRDTEAFF.